This TCR beta chain stems from a study of T cells after posttransplantation cyclophosphamide. Findings and limits, study-wide: Donor-recipient repertoire similarity was low at 1-2 months, rising over year one.

On the day of bone marrow donation, the related graft donor provided peripheral blood. The CDR3 runs to 13 residues. V was pared by 1 base and J by 5 bases, with 8 bases between. Germline V CDR1 and CDR2: MNHNS, SASEGT. Data came from immunoSEQ multiplex PCR; TCRdb stores just in-frame clones and leaves some out. The repertoire holds about 52,000 clones, with 90% to 95% as singletons. About this clone itself: Its target is not known.

Sequencing was done on a sample of PBMCs. The V call is TRBV6-1, the J call TRBJ1-1; unclear D gene. The receptor's source is a woman aged 25 to 39 in good health and a related stem cell transplant donor. The CDR3 nucleotides are TGTGCCAGCAGTGAAGAACGGAGGACTGAAGCTTTCTTT. Translated: CASSEERRTEAFF.